The following is a TCR beta chain sequence with its context. Its specificity is unknown. These data come from a study of CD8+ T cells in alopecia areata. RNA extraction was followed by reverse transcription into cDNA, which acted as the sequencing template. The data were produced by immunoSEQ multiplex PCR, yet TCRdb's version contains in-frame clones alone and is incomplete. The sample has some 120,000 clones; about 46% are singletons. Trimming took off 6 bases at V and 2 bases at J, with 15 bases between the two ends. Germline V lookup: CDR1 SGDLS, CDR2 YYNGEE. This CDR3 contains 15 residues. Findings and caveats of the study: Scalp samples also yield sequences from resident alphabeta T cells of normal skin. Affected lesional scalp, above all in alopecia totalis/universalis, was more clonal than normal scalp.

Sequencing was performed on NKG2D-low CD8+ T cells sorted from blood. The rearrangement links TRBV9 to TRBJ2-1; D tentatively reads TRBD1 or TRBD2 (5 bases each). The receptor comes from a human donor with alopecia areata. The CDR3 nucleotides read TGTGCCAGCACCTTAGGGGACCTGACCTACAATGAGCAGTTCTTC. This gives the protein CASTLGDLTYNEQFF.